The next 9 T cell receptor beta chains were all read from a single sample in a study of T cells in Graves' hyperthyroidism and ophthalmopathy. The CDR3 regions of TCR beta were amplified from RNA transcripts. The HTBI primer set drove a first-round RT-PCR of the TCR CDR3. TCRdb reprocessed the multiplex PCR reads via MiXCR and lists one record per CDR3 protein. The repertoire consists of approximately 600,000 distinct CDR3 sequences, with around 15% occurring once and the leading ten covering approximately 3.8%. The sequencing sample was made of blood. The receptors come from a woman aged 25 to 39 with Graves' hyperthyroidism.

This clonotype was detected many times. The rearrangement uses TRBV2 and TRBJ2-1; 11 bases map to TRBD1. The CDR3 contains 17 residues. Germline assignment: CDR1 SNHLY and CDR2 FYNNEI. Trimming at V came to 5 bases and at J to 5 bases, leaving 11 bases not matched to a gene. CDR3 bases: TGTGCCAGCAGTTTTTGGACAGGGGGCTCGGTTAACAATGAGCAGTTCTTC. Translation: CASSFWTGGSVNNEQFF. Complete variable domain (other parts from reference TRBV2 and TRBJ2-1): EPEVTQTPSHQVTQMGQEVILRCVPISNHLYFYWYRQILGQKVEFLVSFYNNEISEKSEIFDDQFSVERPDGSNFTLKIRSTKLEDSAMYFCASSFWTGGSVNNEQFFGPGTRLTVL.

This clonotype was recorded a few times. The V gene is TRBV20-1, the J gene TRBJ2-7, with 7 bases that match TRBD1. J was trimmed by 6 bases and V by 6 bases; bases with no gene match: 11. CDR3 length equals 13 residues. CDR1 DFQATT and CDR2 SNEGSKA come from the germline V gene (reference sequence). Here the CDR3 DNA reads TGCAGTGCAAACCCCAGGGGGTCGGGCGAGCAGTACTTC. Its protein is CSANPRGSGEQYF.

J is TRBJ2-2 and V is TRBV12-5, with D tentatively TRBD2 (6 bases). There are 15 residues in the CDR3. Looked up from germline, CDR1 is LGHNT and CDR2 is FRNRAP. The ends were cut back, 2 bases at V and 1 base at J, with 8 bases in the middle. The CDR3 reads CASGLFGGNTGELFF. The CDR3 region has the DNA TGTGCTAGTGGTTTGTTCGGGGGGAACACCGGGGAGCTGTTTTTT.

This rearrangement joins TRBV15 to TRBJ1-2, with TRBD1 matching 9 bases. Germline V gene lookup returns CDR1 LNHNV and CDR2 YYDKDF (reference sequence). This CDR3 contains 16 residues. V trimming: 0 bases; J trimming: 6 bases; junction bases outside the gene matches: 8. The DNA for the CDR3 is TGTGCCACCAGCAGAGATGGGGACAGGGCTCGGGATGGCTACACCTTC. Translating it yields CATSRDGDRARDGYTF.

This clonotype appeared many times. The chain has TRBV18 and TRBJ1-2, with 9 nucleotides matching TRBD1. CDR3 length equals 13 residues. V gave up 2 bases and J gave up 8 bases; unmatched junction bases: 3. CDR1 and CDR2 from the germline V gene are KGHSH and LQKENI. CDR3 region: CASSPGQGRGYTF. In DNA, the CDR3 is TGTGCCAGCTCACCAGGACAGGGGCGAGGCTACACCTTC.

This clonotype was recorded many times. This chain connects TRBV28 to TRBJ2-3; the D is unclear. This CDR3 spans 13 amino acids. Germline V CDR1 and CDR2: MDHEN, SYDVKM. V was pared by 1 base and J by 2 bases, with 4 bases between. CDR3 nucleotide sequence: TGTGCCAGCAGTTTATCAGACACAGATACGCAGTATTTT. This encodes CASSLSDTDTQYF.

In this sample, this clonotype turned up a few times. CDR3 coding DNA: TGTGCCAGCAGCGACCTCCTTAGCGGGCGCCCACGGGACGAGCAGTACTTC. Encoded protein: CASSDLLSGRPRDEQYF. This rearrangement joins TRBV6-2 or TRBV6-3 to TRBJ2-7; 7 nucleotides agree with TRBD2. Germline V gives CDR1 MNHEY, CDR2 SVGEGT. CDR3 length: 17 residues. With 6 bases clipped from V and 5 bases from J, the junction kept 19 bases outside the gene matches.

This clonotype was detected many times. The V and J genes are TRBV7-2 and TRBJ1-1, with D possibly TRBD1 on 6 matching bases. With 6 bases removed from V and 2 bases from J, the gap between germline ends came to 16 bases. The CDR3 is made up of 15 amino acids. The germline V gene has CDR1 SGHTA and CDR2 FQGNSA. The CDR3 nucleotides read TGTGCCAGCAGACGGGACACCTATAAAAACACTGAAGCTTTCTTT. Translated, it gives CASRRDTYKNTEAFF.

This clonotype showed up many times. J is TRBJ2-4 and V is TRBV5-1; D uncertain. The CDR3 is 15 residues long. The V and J ends lost 0 bases and 7 bases respectively, with 14 bases between them. CDR1 is SGHRS and CDR2 is YFSETQ in the germline V gene. CDR3 sequence (DNA): TGCGCCAGCAGCTTGGTCGCTCAGAGTGGGAACATTCAGTACTTC. Residues: CASSLVAQSGNIQYF.